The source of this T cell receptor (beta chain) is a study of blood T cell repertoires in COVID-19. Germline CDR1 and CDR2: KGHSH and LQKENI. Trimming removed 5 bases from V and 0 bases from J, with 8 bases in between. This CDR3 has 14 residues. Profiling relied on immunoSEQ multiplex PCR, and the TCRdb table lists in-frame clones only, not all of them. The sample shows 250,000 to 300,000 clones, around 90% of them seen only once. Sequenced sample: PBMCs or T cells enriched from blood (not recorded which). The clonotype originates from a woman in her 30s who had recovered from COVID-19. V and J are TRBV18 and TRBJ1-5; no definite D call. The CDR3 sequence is CASSTTNSNQPQHF. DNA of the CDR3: TGTGCCAGCTCAACAACAAATAGCAATCAGCCCCAGCATTTT. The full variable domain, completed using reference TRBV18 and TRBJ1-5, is NAGVMQNPRHLVRRRGQEARLRCSPMKGHSHVYWYRQLPEEGLKFMVYLQKENIIDESGMPKERFSAEFPKEGPSILRIQQVVRGDSAAYFCASSTTNSNQPQHFGDGTRLSIL.